One and the same sample provided the 5 T cell receptor beta chains below, sequenced in a study of cytomegalovirus exposure and HLA in healthy donors. Both 60 Vbeta primers and 13 Jbeta primers went into the PCR. Assay used: immunoSEQ multiplex PCR; TCRdb lists only in-frame clones, some missing. The sample lists more than 200,000 clones; over 60% were seen once. Material for sequencing was PBMCs. The receptors here all came from a man younger than 35 in good health and CMV-seronegative.

The V call is TRBV28, the J call TRBJ2-7, with D maybe TRBD1 (6 bases). Per the germline V gene, CDR1 is MDHEN and CDR2 is SYDVKM. The CDR3 loop spans 13 amino acids. Trimming removed 7 bases from V and 2 bases from J, with 12 bases in between. The DNA for the CDR3 is TGTGCCAGCACTCTTCCAGGGGCCTACGAGCAGTACTTC. The encoded protein is CASTLPGAYEQYF.

The J gene is TRBJ1-1, the V gene TRBV11-2, with D uncertain. From germline, CDR1 is SGHAT and CDR2 FQNNGV. The CDR3 extends over 15 amino acids. V lost 3 bases and J lost 3, with 14 bases in between. The CDR3 nucleotides read TGTGCCAGCAGCTTGCGGGGAGTGAGGTACACTGAAGCTTTCTTT. Its protein is CASSLRGVRYTEAFF. Looking up the rest from reference TRBV11-2 and TRBJ1-1 gives the full variable domain: EAGVAQSPRYKIIEKRQSVAFWCNPISGHATLYWYQQILGQGPKLLIQFQNNGVVDDSQLPKDRFSAERLKGVDSTLKIQPAKLEDSAVYLCASSLRGVRYTEAFFGQGTRLTVV.

The chain uses TRBV30 and TRBJ1-2, with 8 bases identical to TRBD1. The CDR3 spans 12 residues. The germline V gene encodes CDR1 GTSNPN and CDR2 SVGIG (reference sequence). The V gene end was trimmed by 5 bases and the J gene end by 8 bases; junction bases not matched to a gene: 7. Here the CDR3 reads CAWDGTGGGYTF. The CDR3 bases are TGTGCCTGGGACGGGACAGGTGGAGGCTACACCTTC.

CDR3 DNA sequence: TGCGCCAGCGGCCGCCCCAGGGGCCCTGGGGCCAACGTCCTGACTTTC. This codes for CASGRPRGPGANVLTF. V gene TRBV23-1 combines with J gene TRBJ2-6; D might be TRBD1 (6 bases). TRBV23-1 is classed as an ORF, of uncertain function. CDR3 length: 16 amino acids. Trimming cost V 8 bases and J 2 bases, with 16 bases left between them.

The chain carries TRBV10-3 and TRBJ1-3; a weak D match, TRBD1 (5 bases). The CDR3 is 15 residues long. CDR1 ENHRY and CDR2 SYGVKD come from the germline V gene. Trimming removed 6 bases at V and 8 bases at J, with 20 bases between. In DNA form, the CDR3 reads TGTGCCATCAGCCCTAATGGGGGGGTATCTGACACCATATATTTT. Its translation is CAISPNGGVSDTIYF.